Presented here are 8 T cell receptor beta chains from one specimen sequenced in a study of Ad26.COV2.S vaccination and SARS-CoV-2 variants. Profiling relied on immunoSEQ multiplex PCR, and the TCRdb table lists in-frame clones only, not all of them. The repertoire holds some 320,000 clones, about 86% seen once, with approximately 2% in the top ten. The treatment was: over 15 received Ad26.COV2.S at low or high dose, single or two shots; 5 received placebo; per-sample allocation not given. Specimens were obtained on day 63 following the first vaccine or placebo injection. Material: peripheral blood, obtained in a trial of Ad26.COV2.S vaccine versus placebo. The receptors come from a person aged 18-60 years who received the Ad26.COV2.S COVID-19 vaccine or a placebo.

The rearrangement joins TRBV5-1 to TRBJ1-6, with D possibly being TRBD1 (6 bases). Trimming cost V 3 bases and J 7 bases, with 14 bases left between them. The CDR3 contains 15 residues. Germline CDR1 SGHRS, CDR2 YFSETQ. The CDR3 sequence: CASSWSSGENSPLHF. The CDR3 DNA reads TGCGCCAGCAGCTGGAGCTCAGGGGAAAATTCACCCCTCCACTTT.

In this sample, this clone turned up a few times. The J gene is TRBJ1-2, the V gene TRBV5-1, with D perhaps TRBD1 (6 bases). Per germline, CDR1 SGHRS and CDR2 YFSETQ. Deletions cut 5 bases from V and 4 bases from J, with 9 bases between. This CDR3 is 12 amino acids long. CDR3 protein: CASSQDSYGYTF. The CDR3 nucleotides are TGCGCCAGCAGTCAGGACAGCTATGGCTACACCTTC.

The CDR3 sequence is CASSATTGNTGELFF. The CDR3 nucleotides are TGTGCCAGCAGCGCTACCACAGGGAACACCGGGGAGCTGTTTTTT. V gene TRBV9 combines with J gene TRBJ2-2; TRBD1 might be the D (5 bases). The length of the CDR3 is 15 residues. Germline values: CDR1 SGDLS, CDR2 YYNGEE. Trimming shortened V by 3 bases and J by 1 base, and 10 bases separated the two germline ends.

This clone was seen more than once but under ten times. This chain links TRBV27 with TRBJ1-1; D may be TRBD1 (6 bases). Germline V gene lookup returns CDR1 MNHEY and CDR2 SMNVEV (reference sequence). The CDR3 consists of 17 residues. V was clipped by 1 base and J by 6 bases, with 21 bases between them. Here the CDR3 DNA reads TGTGCCAGCAGTTTATACAGGGTAGGCCCAATTATGGCTGAAGCTTTCTTT. It encodes CASSLYRVGPIMAEAFF.

The J gene is TRBJ2-3, the V gene TRBV2; D uncertain. Looked up from germline, CDR1 is SNHLY and CDR2 is FYNNEI. V lost 5 bases to trimming and J lost 6 bases, with 15 bases between them. CDR3 length: 14 amino acids. CDR3 amino acids: CASSSGPPYDTQYF. CDR3 DNA sequence: TGTGCCAGCAGTTCTGGACCTCCGTACGATACGCAGTATTTT. Full variable domain (rest looked up from reference TRBV2 and TRBJ2-3): EPEVTQTPSHQVTQMGQEVILRCVPISNHLYFYWYRQILGQKVEFLVSFYNNEISEKSEIFDDQFSVERPDGSNFTLKIRSTKLEDSAMYFCASSSGPPYDTQYFGPGTRLTVL.

CDR3 nucleotide sequence: TGCGCCAGCAGCCAAGATCCACAGGGACGCACCGGGGAGCTGTTTTTT. Protein: CASSQDPQGRTGELFF. The V and J genes are TRBV4-3 and TRBJ2-2; D is perhaps TRBD1 (6 bases). The ends were cut back, 0 bases at V and 4 bases at J, with 12 bases in the middle. Looked up from germline, CDR1 is LGHNA and CDR2 is YSLEER. This CDR3 has 16 amino acids.

The rearrangement links TRBV11-2 to TRBJ2-1, with D perhaps TRBD2 (5 bases). The germline V gene has CDR1 SGHAT and CDR2 FQNNGV. The V end lost 3 bases, the J end lost 5 bases, and 14 bases lay between the germline ends. The CDR3 is 15 residues long. The CDR3 bases are TGTGCCAGCAGCTTGAGCGGAAGGGCTAACAATGAGCAGTTCTTC. Translated, it gives CASSLSGRANNEQFF.

This clone showed up just a few times. The rearrangement uses TRBV11-2 and TRBJ1-1; a weak D match, TRBD1 (6 bases). The ends were cut back, 5 bases at V and 3 bases at J, with 16 bases in the middle. The CDR3 runs to 15 residues. The germline V gene encodes CDR1 SGHAT and CDR2 FQNNGV. The CDR3 reads CASSRRQAGHTEAFF. The CDR3 DNA is TGTGCCAGCAGCAGGAGACAGGCCGGGCACACTGAAGCTTTCTTT. Looking up the rest from reference TRBV11-2 and TRBJ1-1 gives the full variable domain: EAGVAQSPRYKIIEKRQSVAFWCNPISGHATLYWYQQILGQGPKLLIQFQNNGVVDDSQLPKDRFSAERLKGVDSTLKIQPAKLEDSAVYLCASSRRQAGHTEAFFGQGTRLTVV.